The 16 T cell receptor beta chains reported below all come from one sample, sequenced in a study of blood T cell repertoires in COVID-19. Libraries were prepared by immunoSEQ multiplex PCR; TCRdb keeps only in-frame clonotypes and omits some of them. The profile shows approximately 88,000 clones, 80% of them singletons. Sequenced sample: peripheral blood. The receptor set was obtained from a woman aged 80 or older with acute or convalescent COVID-19.

The chain recombines TRBV28 with TRBJ1-2, with D possibly matching TRBD1 (6 bases). With 7 bases removed from V and 2 bases from J, the gap between germline ends came to 14 bases. The germline CDR1 and CDR2 sequences are MDHEN and SYDVKM. The CDR3 loop spans 14 amino acids. The CDR3 loop reads CASTPPGANYGYTF. The CDR3, as DNA: TGTGCCAGCACCCCCCCAGGGGCAAACTATGGCTACACCTTC.

This rearrangement joins TRBV6-2 or TRBV6-3 to TRBJ2-3; TRBD2 matches at 8 bases. CDR3 length: 13 residues. Germline V gene sequence: CDR1 MNHEY, CDR2 SVGEGT. V trimming: 3 bases; J trimming: 10 bases; junction bases outside the gene matches: 6. The CDR3 is CASSYSLAGAQYF. The CDR3 coding sequence is TGTGCCAGCAGTTATTCTCTAGCGGGCGCGCAGTATTTT.

CDR3: CASSPPGTGGTFGQFF. CDR3 in DNA: TGTGCCAGCTCACCCCCCGGGACAGGGGGTACGTTTGGGCAGTTCTTC. The genes are TRBV18 and TRBJ2-1; 11 nucleotides match TRBD1. The germline V gene encodes CDR1 KGHSH and CDR2 LQKENI. The V segment lost 3 bases and the J segment 12 bases; nucleotides outside the gene matches: 13. CDR3 size: 16 residues.

This clone was counted between two and nine times. The genes are TRBV30 and TRBJ2-5, with 13 bases lining up with TRBD2. CDR3 length: 15 residues. CDR1 and CDR2 (germline): GTSNPN, SVGIG (reference sequence). With 2 bases clipped from V and 2 bases from J, the junction kept 2 bases outside the gene matches. DNA for the CDR3: TGTGCCTGGAGTTCGGGACTAGCGGGGCAAGAGACCCAGTACTTC. As protein: CAWSSGLAGQETQYF.

CDR3 region: CASSLVPDMNYGYTF. CDR3 coding DNA: TGTGCCAGCAGCTTAGTCCCGGACATGAACTATGGCTACACCTTC. The chain employs TRBV11-2 and TRBJ1-2, with D perhaps matching TRBD1 (5 bases). CDR1 and CDR2 from the germline V gene are SGHAT and FQNNGV. V lost 1 base and J 2 bases, leaving 11 bases between the germline ends. The CDR3 consists of 15 residues.

This chain connects TRBV18 to TRBJ2-3; D not resolved. The CDR3 length is 13 residues. Trimming left V 3 bases short and J 2 bases short, with 6 bases between. Germline CDR1 KGHSH, CDR2 LQKENI. CDR3 sequence: CASSPTFTDTQYF. For the CDR3, the DNA is TGTGCCAGCTCACCCACTTTCACAGATACGCAGTATTTT.

V gene TRBV7-8 combines with J gene TRBJ2-5; 8 bases are a match to TRBD2. The CDR3 loop spans 14 amino acids. Germline-derived CDR1 and CDR2 are SGHVS and FQNEAQ. V lost 5 bases and J lost 7; bases outside the gene matches: 9. The CDR3 DNA is TGTGCCAGCAGCCAGACCGTTCTAGCGGGGACCCAGTACTTC. It translates to CASSQTVLAGTQYF.

The genes are TRBV9 and TRBJ2-5, with a tentative D call TRBD2 (7 bases). Trimming shortened V by 6 bases and J by 2 bases, and 14 bases separated the two germline ends. Germline CDR1 SGDLS, CDR2 YYNGEE. This CDR3 has 14 amino acids. The chain's CDR3 is CASTGEGEQETQYF. In DNA form, the CDR3 reads TGTGCCAGCACCGGGGAGGGGGAACAAGAGACCCAGTACTTC.

This chain connects TRBV3-1 (or the pseudogene TRBV3-2) to TRBJ2-2, with a possible D match to TRBD2 (7 bases). The germline V and J ends were trimmed by 4 bases and 3 bases, with 21 bases remaining between them. Germline loops: CDR1 LGHDT, CDR2 YNNKEL (reference sequence). The CDR3 contains 18 residues. In DNA, the CDR3 is TGTGCCAGCAGCCCGAACCCCCCGGGGGGCCGATACACCGGGGAGCTGTTTTTT. Its protein is CASSPNPPGGRYTGELFF.

The chain carries TRBV27 and TRBJ1-4; D might be TRBD1 (6 bases). V was shortened by 6 bases and J by 8 bases, with 25 bases between the two germline ends. This CDR3 has 17 amino acids. Germline-derived CDR1 and CDR2 are MNHEY and SMNVEV (reference sequence). The CDR3 sequence is CASSPPPGAPLREKLFF. CDR3 sequence (DNA): TGTGCCAGCAGCCCCCCGCCAGGGGCCCCTCTTAGGGAAAAACTGTTTTTT.

The rearrangement links TRBV5-5 to TRBJ2-7, with a possible D match to TRBD1 (6 bases). The CDR3 is 14 residues long. In germline, CDR1 is SGHKS, CDR2 YYEKEE (reference sequence). The germline V and J ends were trimmed by 5 bases and 0 bases, with 12 bases remaining between them. This chain's CDR3 is CASSRQASSYEQYF. CDR3 sequence (DNA): TGTGCCAGCAGTAGACAGGCAAGCTCCTACGAGCAGTACTTC.

V usage is TRBV6-1 and J usage is TRBJ1-2; tentative D call: TRBD1 (5 bases). Trimming stripped 3 bases from V and 4 bases from J, with 15 bases between. This CDR3 is 15 amino acids long. In germline, CDR1 is MNHNS, CDR2 SASEGT. CDR3 DNA: TGTGCCAGCAGTGAGCGGCAGGGCGGGAGCTATGGCTACACCTTC. Translation: CASSERQGGSYGYTF.

This chain connects TRBV5-4 to TRBJ2-3, with 10 bases matching TRBD1. The ends lost 4 bases at V and 4 bases at J; junction bases unmatched: 9. From germline, CDR1 is SGHNT and CDR2 YYREEE (reference sequence). CDR3 length: 16 residues. CDR3 nucleotide sequence: TGTGCCAGCAGCACCCCGACAGGGGGCATATCAGATACGCAGTATTTT. It specifies CASSTPTGGISDTQYF. Drawing the rest from reference TRBV5-4 and TRBJ2-3, the complete variable domain is ETGVTQSPTHLIKTRGQQVTLRCSSQSGHNTVSWYQQALGQGPQFIFQYYREEENGRGNFPPRFSGLQFPNYSSELNVNALELDDSALYLCASSTPTGGISDTQYFGPGTRLTVL.

This clone occurred once. The chain is built from TRBV29-1 and TRBJ1-3, with 9 bases identical to TRBD1. Germline V gene sequence: CDR1 SQVTM, CDR2 ANQGSEA. Trimming took 6 bases from V and 1 from J; bases not matched to a gene: 1. The CDR3 extends over 13 amino acids. CDR3 residues: CSVGQGSGNTIYF. CDR3 sequence (DNA): TGCAGCGTCGGACAGGGGTCTGGAAACACCATATATTTT.

V is TRBV7-2 and J is TRBJ2-1; TRBD1 aligns across 9 bases. V was clipped by 1 base and J by 7 bases; unmatched bases: 5. The CDR3 extends over 15 amino acids. Germline loops: CDR1 SGHTA, CDR2 FQGNSA. DNA for the CDR3: TGTGCCAGCAGCTTAGACAGGGGGCGCCGGAATGAGCAGTTCTTC. Its protein product is CASSLDRGRRNEQFF.

The CDR3 coding sequence is TGTGCCACCAGTGACTCTAAGGGGAACTACAATGAGCAGTTCTTC. Protein product: CATSDSKGNYNEQFF. V is TRBV24-1 and J is TRBJ2-1, with D tentatively TRBD1 (5 bases). Between the trimmed V and J ends, which lost 4 bases and 3 bases, there was a span of 12 bases. The length of the CDR3 is 15 residues. Germline CDR1 KGHDR, CDR2 SFDVKD.